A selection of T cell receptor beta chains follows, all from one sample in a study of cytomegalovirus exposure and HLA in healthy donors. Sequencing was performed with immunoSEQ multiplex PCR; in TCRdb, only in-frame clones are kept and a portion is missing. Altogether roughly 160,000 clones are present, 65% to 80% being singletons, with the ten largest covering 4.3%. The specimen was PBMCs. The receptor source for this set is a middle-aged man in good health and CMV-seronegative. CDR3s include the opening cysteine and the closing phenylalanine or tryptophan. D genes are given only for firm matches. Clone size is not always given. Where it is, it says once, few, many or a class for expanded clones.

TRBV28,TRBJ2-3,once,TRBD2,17,CASSLRLAGGQGDTQYF,TGTGCCAGCAGTCTTAGACTAGCGGGGGGACAAGGAGATACGCAGTATTTT
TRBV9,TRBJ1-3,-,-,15,CASSVGYAPRNTIYF,TGTGCCAGCAGCGTAGGGTATGCGCCCAGAAACACCATATATTTT
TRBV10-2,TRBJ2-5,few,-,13,CASSESLAETQYF,TGCGCCAGCAGTGAGTCATTAGCGGAGACCCAGTACTTC
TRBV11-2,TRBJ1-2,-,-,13,CASSSPPGYGYTF,TGTGCCAGCAGCTCCCCTCCGGGTTATGGCTACACCTTC
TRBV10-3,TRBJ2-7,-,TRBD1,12,CASTGGSYEQYF,TGTGCCTCGACAGGGGGATCCTACGAGCAGTACTTC
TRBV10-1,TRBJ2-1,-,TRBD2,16,CASSERSSGGQGEQFF,TGCGCTAGCAGTGAGCGTTCTAGCGGGGGGCAGGGTGAGCAGTTCTTC
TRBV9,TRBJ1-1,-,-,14,CASSADRWNTEAFF,TGTGCCAGCAGCGCCGACAGGTGGAACACTGAAGCTTTCTTT
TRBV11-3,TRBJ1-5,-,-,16,CASSIGGAGGNQPQHF,TGTGCCAGCAGCATAGGAGGAGCAGGGGGCAATCAGCCCCAGCATTTT
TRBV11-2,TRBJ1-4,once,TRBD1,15,CASSPSGQGNEKLFF,TGTGCCAGCAGCCCCTCGGGACAGGGGAATGAAAAACTGTTTTTT
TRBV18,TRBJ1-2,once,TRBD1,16,CASSPKDTGVGYGYTF,TGTGCCAGCTCACCTAAGGATACAGGGGTAGGGTATGGCTACACCTTC
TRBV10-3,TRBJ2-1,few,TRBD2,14,CAITSGGLHNEQFF,TGTGCCATCACGAGCGGGGGGCTGCACAATGAGCAGTTCTTC
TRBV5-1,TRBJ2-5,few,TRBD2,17,CASSLGPGGGDQETQYF,TGCGCCAGCAGCTTGGGGCCAGGTGGGGGGGATCAAGAGACCCAGTACTTC
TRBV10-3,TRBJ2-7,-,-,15,CAISESRTGGAEQYF,TGTGCCATCAGCGAGTCGAGGACAGGAGGGGCCGAGCAGTACTTC
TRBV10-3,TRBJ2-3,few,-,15,CAISEPQATTDTQYF,TGTGCCATCAGTGAGCCACAGGCAACCACAGATACGCAGTATTTT
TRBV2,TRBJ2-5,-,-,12,CATQARGETQYF,TGTGCCACCCAAGCAAGGGGAGAGACCCAGTACTTC
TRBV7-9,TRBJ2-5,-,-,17,CSSSLLKGKSSEETQYF,TGTTCCAGCAGCTTATTGAAGGGGAAGTCGAGCGAAGAGACCCAGTACTTC
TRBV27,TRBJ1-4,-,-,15,CASSLGQVTNEKLFF,TGTGCCAGCAGTTTGGGTCAGGTTACTAATGAAAAACTGTTTTTT
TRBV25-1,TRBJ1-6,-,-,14,CASSGGILSSPLHF,TGTGCCAGCAGTGGAGGGATTTTGAGTTCACCCCTCCACTTT
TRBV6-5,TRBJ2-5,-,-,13,CASSFPGQQTQYF,TGTGCCAGCAGTTTCCCAGGTCAACAGACCCAGTACTTC
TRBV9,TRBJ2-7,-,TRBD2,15,CASSGASGGIYEQYF,TGTGCCAGCAGCGGGGCTAGCGGGGGGATCTACGAGCAGTACTTC
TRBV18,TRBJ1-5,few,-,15,CASSHLQGSDQPQHF,TGTGCCAGCTCACACCTACAGGGATCGGATCAGCCCCAGCATTTT
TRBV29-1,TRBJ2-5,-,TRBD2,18,CSVEGRLAGDTYQETQYF,TGCAGCGTTGAAGGAAGACTAGCGGGGGATACGTACCAAGAGACCCAGTACTTC
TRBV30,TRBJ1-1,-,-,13,CAWDSVVNTEAFF,TGTGCCTGGGACTCGGTGGTGAACACTGAAGCTTTCTTT
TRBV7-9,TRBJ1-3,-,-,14,CASSFPGDGNTIYF,TGTGCCAGCAGCTTTCCCGGGGATGGAAACACCATATATTTT
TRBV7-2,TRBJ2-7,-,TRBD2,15,CASSLGTSGSYEQYF,TGTGCCAGCAGCCTCGGGACTAGCGGGTCCTACGAGCAGTACTTC
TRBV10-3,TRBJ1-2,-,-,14,CAIRFQTGTYGYTF,TGTGCCATCAGATTCCAAACCGGGACATATGGCTACACCTTC
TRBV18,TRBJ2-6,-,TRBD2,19,CASSPSGLAGISGANVLTF,TGTGCCAGCTCACCGTCGGGACTAGCGGGGATTTCTGGGGCCAACGTCCTGACTTTC
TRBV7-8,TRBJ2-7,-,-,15,CASSLGLVRGGEQYF,TGTGCCAGCAGCTTAGGGTTGGTGCGGGGAGGAGAGCAGTACTTC
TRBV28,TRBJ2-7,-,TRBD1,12,CASKGQDYEQYF,TGTGCCAGCAAGGGACAGGACTACGAGCAGTACTTC
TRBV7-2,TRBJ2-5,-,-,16,CASSFRGALRQETQYF,TGTGCCAGCAGCTTCAGGGGTGCCCTTAGACAAGAGACCCAGTACTTC
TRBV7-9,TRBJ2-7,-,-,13,CASSLDSSYEQYF,TGTGCCAGCAGCTTAGACAGTTCCTACGAGCAGTACTTC
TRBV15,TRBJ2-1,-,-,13,CATSRYSDSEQFF,TGTGCCACCAGCAGATATAGCGATAGTGAGCAGTTCTTC
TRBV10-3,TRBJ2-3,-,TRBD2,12,CAIKAGADTQYF,TGTGCCATCAAAGCGGGGGCAGATACGCAGTATTTT
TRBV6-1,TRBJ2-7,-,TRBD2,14,CASRGAGGFLEQYF,TGTGCCAGCCGGGGGGCGGGGGGTTTCCTCGAGCAGTACTTC
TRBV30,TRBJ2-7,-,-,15,CAWSPPTATSYEQYF,TGTGCCTGGAGTCCCCCGACAGCCACCTCCTACGAGCAGTACTTC
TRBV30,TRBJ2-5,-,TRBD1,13,CAWDRGRRETQYF,TGTGCCTGGGACAGGGGGCGCAGAGAGACCCAGTACTTC
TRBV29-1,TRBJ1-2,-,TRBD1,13,CSVEEWQGVGYTF,TGCAGCGTTGAAGAATGGCAGGGGGTCGGCTACACCTTC
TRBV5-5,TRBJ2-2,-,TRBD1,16,CASSTSGTANTGELFF,TGTGCCAGCAGCACCTCCGGGACAGCGAACACCGGGGAGCTGTTTTTT
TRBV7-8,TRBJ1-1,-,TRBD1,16,CASSQTNAGQGDEAFF,TGTGCCAGCAGCCAGACAAACGCAGGACAGGGGGATGAAGCTTTCTTT
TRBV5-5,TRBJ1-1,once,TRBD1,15,CASSTVGGRGTEAFF,TGTGCCAGCAGCACAGTAGGGGGCCGGGGCACTGAAGCTTTCTTT
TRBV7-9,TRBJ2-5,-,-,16,CASSSMIGVYQETQYF,TGTGCCAGCAGCTCCATGATAGGGGTTTACCAAGAGACCCAGTACTTC
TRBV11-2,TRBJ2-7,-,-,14,CASRHPLGGYEQYF,TGTGCCAGCAGACACCCCCTTGGAGGCTACGAGCAGTACTTC
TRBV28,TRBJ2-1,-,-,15,CASTSMVGTQNEQFF,TGTGCCAGCACCTCCATGGTAGGGACACAAAATGAGCAGTTCTTC
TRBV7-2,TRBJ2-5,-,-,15,CASSPWTRGKETQYF,TGTGCCAGCAGCCCGTGGACTAGGGGGAAAGAGACCCAGTACTTC
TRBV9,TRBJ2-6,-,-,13,CATRGNGANVLTF,TGTGCCACCCGAGGGAATGGGGCCAACGTCCTGACTTTC
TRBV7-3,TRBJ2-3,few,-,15,CASSLVGASTDTQYF,TGTGCCAGCAGCTTAGTGGGGGCTAGCACAGATACGCAGTATTTT
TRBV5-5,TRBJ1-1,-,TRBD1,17,CASSPRFPDRVNTEAFF,TGTGCCAGCAGCCCACGGTTTCCGGACAGGGTGAACACTGAAGCTTTCTTT
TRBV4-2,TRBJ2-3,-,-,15,CASSQEASGTDTQYF,TGTGCCAGCAGCCAAGAGGCCAGCGGGACAGATACGCAGTATTTT
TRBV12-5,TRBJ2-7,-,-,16,CASGLVPPTRNYEQYF,TGTGCTAGTGGTTTGGTACCCCCGACAAGGAACTACGAGCAGTACTTC
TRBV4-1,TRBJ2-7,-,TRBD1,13,CASRGQGAYEQYF,TGCGCCAGCAGGGGACAGGGAGCCTACGAGCAGTACTTC
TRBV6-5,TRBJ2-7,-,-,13,CATGGATGYEQYF,TGTGCCACCGGAGGAGCCACGGGATACGAGCAGTACTTC
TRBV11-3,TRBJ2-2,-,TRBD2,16,CASSSRLAANTGELFF,TGTGCCAGCAGCTCTCGACTAGCGGCGAACACCGGGGAGCTGTTTTTT
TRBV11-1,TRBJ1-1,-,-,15,CASSFGQLLNTEAFF,TGTGCCAGCAGCTTTGGACAGCTACTGAACACTGAAGCTTTCTTT
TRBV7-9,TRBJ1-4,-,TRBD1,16,CASSSPSGQRNEKLFF,TGTGCCAGCAGCTCACCCTCGGGACAGCGTAATGAAAAACTGTTTTTT
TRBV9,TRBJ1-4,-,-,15,CASSKIGSGYEKLFF,TGTGCCAGCAGCAAGATTGGATCGGGGTACGAAAAACTGTTTTTT
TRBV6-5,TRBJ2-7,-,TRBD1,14,CASSEGQPHYEQYF,TGTGCCAGCAGTGAGGGACAGCCCCACTACGAGCAGTACTTC
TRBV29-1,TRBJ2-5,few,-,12,CSVEDRWETQYF,TGCAGCGTTGAAGATCGGTGGGAGACCCAGTACTTC
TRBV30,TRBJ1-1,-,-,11,CAWRRYTEAFF,TGTGCCTGGAGGCGGTACACTGAAGCTTTCTTT
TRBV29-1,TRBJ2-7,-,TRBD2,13,CSVEMGGTYEQYF,TGCAGCGTTGAAATGGGGGGGACCTACGAGCAGTACTTC